This T cell receptor beta chain was observed in a study of blood T cell repertoires in COVID-19. Overall study: Acute and convalescent COVID-19 specimens originated in the United States, Italy and Spain. Sources were T cells, B-cell-depleted T cells, or PBMCs; the material itself was cDNA or gDNA.

Per the authors' pipeline: Reference gene primer amplification in the assay estimated nucleated cell counts. Clones were sequenced by immunoSEQ multiplex PCR, and TCRdb holds only the in-frame ones, with some missing. V and J calls and clone size follow that table, whereas D and trimming were derived from the DNA. The sample has some 150,000 clones, 75% to 90% seen once. Germline CDR1 and CDR2: GTSNPN and SVGIG (reference sequence). Trimming shortened V by 3 bases and J by 0 bases, and 14 bases separated the two germline ends. The CDR3 totals 15 residues. The clonotype was recovered from a man aged 55-75 years with active or convalescent COVID-19. Sequenced input: peripheral blood. This chain connects TRBV30 to TRBJ1-1; D call uncertain. CDR3 in DNA: TGTGCCTGGAGAAGACGGAGCCAGTTGAACACTGAAGCTTTCTTT. This gives the protein CAWRRRSQLNTEAFF.